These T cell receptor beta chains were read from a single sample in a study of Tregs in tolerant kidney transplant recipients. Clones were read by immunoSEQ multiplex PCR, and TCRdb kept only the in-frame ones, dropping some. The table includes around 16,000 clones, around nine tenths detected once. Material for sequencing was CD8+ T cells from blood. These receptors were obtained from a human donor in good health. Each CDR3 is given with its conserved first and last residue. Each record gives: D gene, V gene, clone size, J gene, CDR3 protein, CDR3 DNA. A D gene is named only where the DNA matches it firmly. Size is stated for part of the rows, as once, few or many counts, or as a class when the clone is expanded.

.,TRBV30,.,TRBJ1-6,CAWSFTDFSYNSPLHF,TGTGCCTGGAGTTTTACCGACTTTAGCTATAATTCACCCCTCCACTTT
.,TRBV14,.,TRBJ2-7,CASSQALVPYEQYF,TGTGCCAGCAGCCAAGCTCTAGTCCCCTACGAGCAGTACTTC
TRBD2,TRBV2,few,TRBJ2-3,CASSEASGLAGGITDTQYF,TGTGCCAGCAGTGAAGCGTCTGGACTAGCGGGGGGGATTACAGATACGCAGTATTTT
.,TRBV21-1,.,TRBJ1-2,CASMRAEFNYGYTF,TGTGCCAGCATGCGTGCCGAATTTAACTATGGCTACACCTTC
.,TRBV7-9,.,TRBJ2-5,CASSSSTGLETQYF,TGTGCCAGCAGCTCGTCAACGGGGCTGGAGACCCAGTACTTC
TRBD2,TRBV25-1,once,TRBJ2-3,CASSALAGAGDTQYF,TGTGCCAGCAGCGCTCTAGCGGGAGCTGGAGATACGCAGTATTTT
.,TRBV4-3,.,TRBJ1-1,CASSQETDQNTEAFF,TGCGCCAGCAGCCAAGAGACAGACCAGAACACTGAAGCTTTCTTT
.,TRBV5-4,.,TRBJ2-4,CASSLESGAVQYF,TGTGCCAGCAGCTTGGAATCAGGAGCCGTTCAGTACTTC
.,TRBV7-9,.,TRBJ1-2,CASSLYRVNGYTF,TGTGCCAGCAGCTTATACAGGGTGAATGGCTACACCTTC
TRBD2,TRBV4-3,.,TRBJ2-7,CASSQEVPSGRYEQYF,TGCGCCAGCAGCCAAGAAGTCCCTAGCGGGAGGTACGAGCAGTACTTC
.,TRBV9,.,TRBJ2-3,CASSALDTDTQYF,TGTGCCAGCAGCGCGCTAGATACAGATACGCAGTATTTT